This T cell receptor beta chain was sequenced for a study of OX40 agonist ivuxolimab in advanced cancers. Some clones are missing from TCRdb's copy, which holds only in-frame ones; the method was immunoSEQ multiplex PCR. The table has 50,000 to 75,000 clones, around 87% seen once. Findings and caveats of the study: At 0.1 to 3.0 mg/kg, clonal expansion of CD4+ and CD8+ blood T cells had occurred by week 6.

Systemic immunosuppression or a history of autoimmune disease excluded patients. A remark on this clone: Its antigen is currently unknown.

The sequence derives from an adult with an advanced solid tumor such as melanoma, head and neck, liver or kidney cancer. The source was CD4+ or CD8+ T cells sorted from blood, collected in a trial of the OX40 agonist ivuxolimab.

The CDR3 loop reads CASSLFSYEQYF. CDR3 bases: TGTGCCAGCAGTTTATTTAGCTACGAGCAGTACTTC. This chain joins TRBV28 and TRBJ2-7; D call uncertain. Trimming removed 1 base at V and 3 bases at J, with 4 bases between. CDR1 is MDHEN and CDR2 is SYDVKM in the germline V gene. This CDR3 comprises 12 residues.